This T cell receptor beta chain came from a study of CD8+CD57+ T cells in acquired aplastic anemia. Study-wide results and caveats: Patients and controls were not found to differ significantly in CD8+ Simpson's diversity.

This clonotype was picked up many times. Its cognate antigen is unknown. The CDR3 is 10 amino acids. Trimming took off 3 bases at V and 4 bases at J, with 1 base between the two ends. CDR1 and CDR2 (germline): DFQATT, SNEGSKA (reference sequence). Both TCR beta VDJ combination and CDR3 sequence profiling were carried out. Genomic DNA was the template for this profiling. TCRdb reanalysed the reads using MiXCR and keeps one entry per CDR3 protein. The sample records about 180,000 distinct CDR3 sequences, under 50% being singletons. Patients chosen for sequencing had CD8+CD57+ cells that had expanded, as shown by flow cytometry.

The sequence came from a human donor with aplastic anemia. V usage is TRBV20-1 and J usage is TRBJ2-1; D call uncertain. The sequenced sample consisted of sorted CD4+, CD8+, or CD8+CD57+ T cells (not recorded which) from PBMCs. CDR3 region: CSASYNEQFF. CDR3 DNA sequence: TGCAGTGCTAGTTACAATGAGCAGTTCTTC.